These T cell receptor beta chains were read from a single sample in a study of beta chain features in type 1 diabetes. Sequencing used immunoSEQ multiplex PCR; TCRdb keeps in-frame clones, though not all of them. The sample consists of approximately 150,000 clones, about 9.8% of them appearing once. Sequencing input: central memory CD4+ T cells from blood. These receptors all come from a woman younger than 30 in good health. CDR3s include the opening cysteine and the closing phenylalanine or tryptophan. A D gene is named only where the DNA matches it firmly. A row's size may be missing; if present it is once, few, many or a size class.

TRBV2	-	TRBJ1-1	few	CASSDPGRDTEAFF	TGTGCCAGCAGTGATCCTGGGCGAGACACTGAAGCTTTCTTT
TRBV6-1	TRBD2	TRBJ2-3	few	CASSPGGSTDTQYF	TGTGCCAGCAGTCCGGGAGGGAGCACAGATACGCAGTATTTT
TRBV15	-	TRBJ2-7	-	CATSRAGVTYEQYF	TGTGCCACCAGCAGAGCAGGGGTTACCTACGAGCAGTACTTC
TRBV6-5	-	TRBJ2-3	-	CASSSDGDTQYF	TGTGCCAGCAGCTCAGACGGGGATACGCAGTATTTT
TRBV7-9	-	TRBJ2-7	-	CASSLARNEQYF	TGTGCCAGCAGCTTAGCCAGGAACGAGCAGTACTTC
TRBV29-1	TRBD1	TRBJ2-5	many	CSVALDRNVGTQYF	TGCAGCGTCGCCCTGGACAGGAATGTAGGAACCCAGTACTTC
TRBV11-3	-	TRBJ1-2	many	CASSLDPRGGYTF	TGTGCCAGCAGCTTAGATCCCAGGGGAGGCTACACCTTC
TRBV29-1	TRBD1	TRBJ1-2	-	CSVVRDSYGYTF	TGCAGCGTTGTTCGGGACAGCTATGGCTACACCTTC
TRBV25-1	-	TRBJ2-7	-	CASSESGLGSYEQYF	TGTGCCAGCAGTGAATCAGGGTTAGGGTCCTACGAGCAGTACTTC
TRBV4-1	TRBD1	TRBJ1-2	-	CASSQDDRGRVGGYTF	TGCGCCAGCAGCCAAGACGACAGGGGGCGGGTGGGAGGCTACACCTTC
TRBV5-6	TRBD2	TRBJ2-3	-	CASSFGGAKVDTQYF	TGTGCCAGCAGCTTCGGGGGGGCCAAGGTAGATACGCAGTATTTT
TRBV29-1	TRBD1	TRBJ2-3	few	CSAPTGTRPDTQYF	TGCAGCGCACCGACAGGGACGAGGCCAGATACGCAGTATTTT
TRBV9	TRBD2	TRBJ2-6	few	CASSPGGIWSSGANVLTF	TGTGCCAGCAGCCCGGGAGGTATTTGGTCCTCTGGGGCCAACGTCCTGACTTTC
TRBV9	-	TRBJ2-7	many	CASSVVRDITYEQYF	TGTGCCAGCAGCGTAGTAAGGGACATTACCTACGAGCAGTACTTC
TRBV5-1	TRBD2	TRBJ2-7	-	CASSPITSGSNEQYF	TGCGCCAGCAGCCCTATCACTAGCGGGAGCAACGAGCAGTACTTC
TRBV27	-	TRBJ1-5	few	CASSDRPAQPQHF	TGTGCCAGCAGTGACAGGCCCGCTCAGCCCCAGCATTTT
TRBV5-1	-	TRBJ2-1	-	CASSLEPGGNEQFF	TGCGCCAGCAGCTTGGAGCCCGGGGGCAATGAGCAGTTCTTC
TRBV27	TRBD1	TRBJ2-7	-	CASSWTIQGDQYF	TGTGCCAGCAGTTGGACTATACAGGGGGACCAGTACTTC
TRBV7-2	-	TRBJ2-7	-	CASSSTSSYEQYF	TGTGCCAGCAGCTCGACTAGCTCCTACGAGCAGTACTTC
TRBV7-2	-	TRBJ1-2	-	CASSALGLDGYTF	TGTGCCAGCAGCGCCTTGGGACTAGACGGCTACACCTTC
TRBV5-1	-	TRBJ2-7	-	CASSLSGTLGEQYF	TGCGCCAGCAGCTTGTCCGGGACTCTTGGCGAGCAGTACTTC
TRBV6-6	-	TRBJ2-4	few	CASSGEIVQYF	TGTGCCAGCAGTGGGGAGATAGTTCAGTACTTC
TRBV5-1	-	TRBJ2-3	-	CASSLGLDPDTQYF	TGCGCCAGCAGCTTGGGACTAGACCCAGATACGCAGTATTTT
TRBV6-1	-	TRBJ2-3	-	CASSGHVDTQYF	TGTGCCAGCAGTGGGCATGTAGATACGCAGTATTTT
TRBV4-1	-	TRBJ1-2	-	CASSQERRATNYGYTF	TGCGCCAGCAGCCAAGAGCGGAGGGCTACTAACTATGGCTACACCTTC
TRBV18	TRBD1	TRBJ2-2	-	CASSSSLTGITGELFF	TGTGCCAGCTCATCCTCCCTGACAGGGATTACCGGGGAGCTGTTTTTT
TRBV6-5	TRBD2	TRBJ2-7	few	CASRPPSGSSYEQYF	TGTGCCAGCAGACCTCCTAGCGGGAGTTCCTACGAGCAGTACTTC
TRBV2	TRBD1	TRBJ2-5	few	CASSTGTGGETQYF	TGTGCCAGCAGTACCGGGACAGGGGGAGAGACCCAGTACTTC
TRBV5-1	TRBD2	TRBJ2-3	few	CASSSPHAGGTDTQYF	TGCGCCAGCAGCAGTCCCCACGCGGGAGGCACAGATACGCAGTATTTT
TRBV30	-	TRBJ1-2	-	CAWSGSAGNNYGYTF	TGTGCCTGGAGTGGATCCGCAGGGAATAACTATGGCTACACCTTC
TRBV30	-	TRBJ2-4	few	CAWSPNEGGVQYF	TGTGCCTGGAGCCCAAACGAGGGGGGGGTTCAGTACTTC
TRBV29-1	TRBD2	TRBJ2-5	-	CSVRGLAGGLEETQYF	TGCAGCGTTCGAGGACTAGCGGGAGGGCTCGAAGAGACCCAGTACTTC
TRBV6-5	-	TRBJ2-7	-	CASSYFRGSNEQYF	TGTGCCAGCAGTTACTTTCGGGGAAGCAACGAGCAGTACTTC
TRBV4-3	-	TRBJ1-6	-	CASSQDPGDNSPLHF	TGCGCCAGCAGCCAAGATCCCGGGGATAATTCACCCCTCCACTTT
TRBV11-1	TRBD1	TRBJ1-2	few	CASSPEGQGYGYTF	TGTGCCAGCAGCCCAGAGGGACAGGGCTATGGCTACACCTTC